The 10 T cell receptor beta chains below were found in one sample sequenced in a study of blood T cell repertoires in COVID-19 (TCRdb year 2020). The library relied on the immunoSEQ multiplex PCR assay. In its TCRdb copy, this immuneACCESS table keeps in-frame sequences only and misses some clones. Where compared with another copy, unresolved V genes explain less than half of these, and the others have no known cause. The table for this sample lists approximately 97,000 clones; around nine tenths of them were counted only once. 1.9% of the sample is taken by the ten largest. The specimen sequenced was peripheral blood. All receptors come from a woman aged 45-65 years with COVID-19, enrolled during active disease.

The table lists this clone with a few counts. V usage is TRBV5-1 and J usage is TRBJ2-7, with D possibly being TRBD1 (6 bases). There are 13 residues in the CDR3. The V gene lost 8 bases and the J gene lost 0 bases, with 12 bases spanning the gap. Germline CDR1 is SGHRS and CDR2 is YFSETQ. The CDR3 spells CASSRQDSYEQYF. CDR3 DNA sequence: TGCGCCAGTTCGAGACAGGACTCCTACGAGCAGTACTTC.

This clone was detected only once. The same CDR3 can be traced to other DNA sequences in this sample. V is TRBV27 and J is TRBJ1-1; the D is unclear. Germline values: CDR1 MNHEY, CDR2 SMNVEV (reference sequence). With 3 bases removed from V and 1 base from J, the gap between germline ends came to 6 bases. This CDR3 is built from 13 residues. This chain's CDR3 is CASSFPGNTEAFF. In DNA, the CDR3 is TGTGCCAGCAGTTTCCCCGGGAACACTGAAGCTTTCTTT.

The chain carries TRBV27 and TRBJ1-2; TRBD1 agrees at 7 bases. The germline CDR1 and CDR2 sequences are MNHEY and SMNVEV (reference sequence). The CDR3 extends over 13 amino acids. J was trimmed by 6 bases and V by 5 bases; bases with no gene match: 6. CDR3 residues: CASSRQGRDGYTF. The CDR3 bases are TGTGCCAGCAGTAGACAGGGAAGGGATGGCTACACCTTC.

The rearrangement joins TRBV24-1 to TRBJ1-4, with D uncertain. Germline values: CDR1 KGHDR, CDR2 SFDVKD. V lost 5 bases and J 6 bases, leaving 9 bases between the germline ends. The CDR3 spans 13 residues. For the CDR3, the DNA is TGTGCCACCAGTGTAGGAGGTGATGAAAAACTGTTTTTT. Its translation: CATSVGGDEKLFF.

This chain joins TRBV28 and TRBJ1-2; weak D call: TRBD1 (6 bases). The V end was cut by 4 bases, the J end by 2 bases, with 8 bases between. The CDR3 is 13 residues long. Germline V CDR1 and CDR2: MDHEN, SYDVKM. The chain's CDR3 is CASSYGQNYGYTF. The CDR3 DNA reads TGTGCCAGCAGTTACGGACAGAACTATGGCTACACCTTC.

The rearrangement uses TRBV24-1 and TRBJ1-1; D might be TRBD1 (6 bases). The germline V gene encodes CDR1 KGHDR and CDR2 SFDVKD. Trimming removed 3 bases from V and 0 bases from J, with 19 bases in between. The CDR3 is 18 amino acids. DNA for the CDR3: TGTGCCACCAGTGATCCCAGAGGGGGTACAGCTTTGAACACTGAAGCTTTCTTT. It codes for CATSDPRGGTALNTEAFF.

This chain links TRBV11-2 with TRBJ2-7; 8 positions agree with TRBD1. The germline V gene has CDR1 SGHAT and CDR2 FQNNGV. The CDR3 has 14 residues. V shed 7 bases, J shed 3 bases, and the junction held 8 bases outside the gene matches. CDR3 sequence reads: CASTTGTGYYEQYF. CDR3 in DNA: TGTGCCAGCACCACCGGGACAGGTTACTACGAGCAGTACTTC.

The chain uses TRBV24-1 and TRBJ2-5; 10 nucleotides line up with TRBD1. This CDR3 has 17 amino acids. Per the germline V gene, CDR1 is KGHDR and CDR2 is SFDVKD. V was clipped by 3 bases and J by 1 base; unmatched bases: 7. The CDR3 nucleotides are TGTGCCACCAGTGATCCCCGGGACAGGGGACGCCAAGAGACCCAGTACTTC. It specifies CATSDPRDRGRQETQYF.

The rearrangement links TRBV7-9 to TRBJ2-1; no firm D call. Per germline, CDR1 SEHNR and CDR2 FQNEAQ (reference sequence). This CDR3 is 13 amino acids long. The V end was cut by 6 bases, the J end by 0 bases, with 6 bases between. CDR3 sequence reads: CASSSRSYNEQFF. The DNA for the CDR3 is TGTGCCAGCAGTTCCCGCTCCTACAATGAGCAGTTCTTC. Together with reference TRBV7-9 and TRBJ2-1, the CDR3 gives the full variable domain: DTGVSQNPRHKITKRGQNVTFRCDPISEHNRLYWYRQTLGQGPEFLTYFQNEAQLEKSRLLSDRFSAERPKGSFSTLEIQRTEQGDSAMYLCASSSRSYNEQFFGPGTRLTVL.

V is TRBV9 and J is TRBJ1-6, with no clear D. This CDR3 is built from 15 residues. V was pared by 3 bases and J by 0 bases, with 7 bases between. Germline-derived CDR1 and CDR2 are SGDLS and YYNGEE. The CDR3 spells CASSAESSYNSPLHF. CDR3 nucleotide sequence: TGTGCCAGCAGCGCGGAGAGCTCCTATAATTCACCCCTCCACTTT.